A single sample gave rise to the 27 T cell receptor beta chains below, sequenced in a study of blood T cells in healthy people across ages. A sample-barcoded 5' primer and a J-beta primer mix were used in a second PCR of about 7 to 12 cycles. TCRdb ran MiXCR on the 5' RACE reads and lists one entry per CDR3 protein. The sample shows roughly 1,800,000 distinct CDR3 sequences, approximately 50% of them seen only once. Specimen: blood. The receptors were sampled from a woman aged 35 to 49 in good health.

The genes are TRBV7-9 and TRBJ2-1, with TRBD1 matching over 8 bases. The V and J ends lost 7 bases and 4 bases, in that order; junction bases with no gene match: 12. The CDR3 sequence is 16 residues long. The germline CDR1 and CDR2 sequences are SEHNR and FQNEAQ (reference sequence). The CDR3 bases are TGTGCCAGCAACCCTCCCGGACAGGGATCTTACAATGAGCAGTTCTTC. Its protein product is CASNPPGQGSYNEQFF. Variable domain in full (rest from reference TRBV7-9 and TRBJ2-1): DTGVSQNPRHKITKRGQNVTFRCDPISEHNRLYWYRQTLGQGPEFLTYFQNEAQLEKSRLLSDRFSAERPKGSFSTLEIQRTEQGDSAMYLCASNPPGQGSYNEQFFGPGTRLTVL.

There are a few counts of this clonotype. This chain joins TRBV20-1 and TRBJ1-6; no clear D. Germline values: CDR1 DFQATT, CDR2 SNEGSKA (reference sequence). V gave up 1 base and J gave up 5 bases, with 9 bases separating them. This CDR3 comprises 14 residues. This chain's CDR3 is CSARAQANNSPLHF. The CDR3 DNA sequence: TGCAGTGCTAGAGCCCAGGCGAATAATTCACCCCTCCACTTT.

This clonotype was seen a handful of times. V usage is TRBV6-1 and J usage is TRBJ2-5; D perhaps matches TRBD2 (5 bases). Germline CDR1 reads MNHNS; CDR2 reads SASEGT. V lost 7 bases and J lost 2, with 14 bases in between. This CDR3 spans 14 amino acids. This CDR3 reads CASISTERQETQYF. The CDR3 nucleotides read TGTGCCAGCATTAGTACAGAGCGGCAAGAGACCCAGTACTTC.

The rearrangement uses TRBV7-2 and TRBJ2-7; D is unresolved. The CDR3 spans 14 residues. The germline V and J ends were trimmed by 1 base and 2 bases, with 9 bases remaining between them. Germline V lookup: CDR1 SGHTA, CDR2 FQGNSA. The CDR3 DNA follows: TGTGCCAGCAGCTTAGGGGTAGGGACCTACGAGCAGTACTTC. As protein: CASSLGVGTYEQYF.

CDR3 loop: CASSPVASGRSWNEQFF. CDR3 nucleotides: TGTGCCAGCAGTCCGGTGGCTAGCGGGAGATCGTGGAATGAGCAGTTCTTC. This sequence joins TRBV27 and TRBJ2-1, with 10 bases identical to TRBD2. The CDR3 sequence is 17 residues long. Germline loops: CDR1 MNHEY, CDR2 SMNVEV (reference sequence). The J segment lost 7 bases and the V segment lost 5 bases, leaving 14 bases of the junction unmatched.

The sample holds one count of this clonotype. The chain links TRBV25-1 to TRBJ2-1; D may be TRBD1 or TRBD2 (5 bases each). Trimming stripped 8 bases from V and 6 bases from J, with 17 bases between. Germline V gives CDR1 MGHDK, CDR2 SYGVNS. The CDR3 has 14 amino acids. Here the CDR3 reads CASVPGHRGNEQFF. CDR3 bases: TGTGCCAGCGTCCCCGGACACCGGGGCAATGAGCAGTTCTTC.

The rearrangement uses TRBV6-1 and TRBJ2-6; either TRBD1 or TRBD2 may supply D (6 bases each). CDR1 MNHNS and CDR2 SASEGT come from the germline V gene. The CDR3 is made up of 20 amino acids. Deletions cut 0 bases from V and 2 bases from J, with 20 bases between. CDR3: CASSEAKAGGTGTGANVLTF. CDR3 coding DNA: TGTGCCAGCAGTGAAGCGAAGGCCGGGGGCACGGGAACTGGGGCCAACGTCCTGACTTTC.

This clonotype was seen a few times. This chain links TRBV7-2 with TRBJ1-2; D possibly corresponds to TRBD1 (5 bases). CDR1 SGHTA and CDR2 FQGNSA come from the germline V gene. V lost 4 bases and J lost 4, with 19 bases in between. The CDR3 totals 16 residues. The CDR3 spells CASSSTGTPATYGYTF. CDR3 in DNA: TGTGCCAGCAGCTCGACCGGGACTCCGGCTACCTATGGCTACACCTTC. Variable domain in full (rest from reference TRBV7-2 and TRBJ1-2): GAGVSQSPSNKVTEKGKDVELRCDPISGHTALYWYRQSLGQGLEFLIYFQGNSAPDKSGLPSDRFSAERTGGSVSTLTIQRTQQEDSAVYLCASSSTGTPATYGYTFGSGTRLTVV.

The chain employs TRBV6-2 or TRBV6-3 and TRBJ1-1, with a tentative D call TRBD1 (6 bases). Germline values: CDR1 MNHEY, CDR2 SVGEGT. V shed 7 bases and J shed 5 bases, with 26 bases lying between them. The CDR3 runs 17 residues. CDR3 region: CASNSQGPRPGETEAFF. The CDR3 DNA reads TGTGCCAGCAATTCACAGGGACCCCGCCCGGGGGAAACTGAAGCTTTCTTT.

The V gene is TRBV20-1, the J gene TRBJ1-5; a possible D gene is TRBD1 (5 bases). Germline CDR1 reads DFQATT; CDR2 reads SNEGSKA (reference sequence). This CDR3 has 15 amino acids. Deletions cut 3 bases from V and 3 bases from J, with 15 bases between. DNA for the CDR3: TGCAGTGCTAGCCGGACTACAGGAATCAATCAGCCCCAGCATTTT. Its protein product is CSASRTTGINQPQHF.

For the CDR3, the DNA is TGTGCCAGCAGCCAGCCCGGGAGAATGAATTCACCCCTCCACTTT. Translation: CASSQPGRMNSPLHF. The chain recombines TRBV4-2 with TRBJ1-6; D gene ambiguous. V gave up 3 bases and J gave up 7 bases, with 13 bases separating them. CDR3 length equals 15 residues. Germline-derived CDR1 and CDR2 are LGHNA and YNFKEQ.

The J gene is TRBJ1-1, the V gene TRBV27; 10 nucleotides match TRBD1. In germline, CDR1 is MNHEY, CDR2 SMNVEV (reference sequence). The ends lost 3 bases at V and 8 bases at J; junction bases unmatched: 9. CDR3 length equals 15 residues. The CDR3 DNA follows: TGTGCCAGCAGTTTTTCGACTCGACAGGGGGCGGAAGCTTTCTTT. As protein: CASSFSTRQGAEAFF.

This clonotype was detected ten times or more. The rearrangement links TRBV7-2 to TRBJ2-4; possibly TRBD2 for D (6 bases). Germline V gene lookup returns CDR1 SGHTA and CDR2 FQGNSA. The CDR3 is 14 residues long. V was clipped by 5 bases and J by 5 bases, with 13 bases between them. The CDR3 DNA reads TGTGCCAGCAGCCGGGACTCCCGGCAAAACATTCAGTACTTC. The encoded protein is CASSRDSRQNIQYF.

This sequence joins TRBV20-1 and TRBJ2-3; 8 bases match TRBD2. Germline-derived CDR1 and CDR2 are DFQATT and SNEGSKA (reference sequence). The trim removed 3 bases at V and 6 bases at J, leaving 8 bases unmatched. This CDR3 comprises 14 residues. The CDR3 reads CSASRPGGVDTQYF. The CDR3 region has the DNA TGCAGTGCTAGCCGTCCGGGGGGGGTCGATACGCAGTATTTT.

This clonotype was observed a handful of times. V usage is TRBV20-1 and J usage is TRBJ2-3, with 14 bases fitting TRBD2. The germline V gene encodes CDR1 DFQATT and CDR2 SNEGSKA (reference sequence). Germline trimming cut 6 bases from V and 6 bases from J; bases unmatched to any gene: 8. CDR3 size: 15 residues. In DNA, the CDR3 is TGCAGTGCCACCCGGACTAGCGGGAGGTCGGATACGCAGTATTTT. This encodes CSATRTSGRSDTQYF.

The chain couples TRBV11-2 to TRBJ1-2; possibly TRBD1 for D (5 bases). Per the germline V gene, CDR1 is SGHAT and CDR2 is FQNNGV. The CDR3 sequence is 14 residues long. V was shortened by 1 base and J by 9 bases, with 15 bases between the two germline ends. CDR3 nucleotide sequence: TGTGCCAGCAGCTTAGTCCCAGGGAGTGGCAGCTACACCTTC. Its protein is CASSLVPGSGSYTF.

This clonotype was seen a handful of times. This chain connects TRBV11-2 to TRBJ2-7; D may be TRBD1 or TRBD2 (5 bases each). The V end was cut by 0 bases, the J end by 2 bases, with 8 bases between. This CDR3 comprises 14 residues. Germline V gene lookup returns CDR1 SGHAT and CDR2 FQNNGV. The CDR3 reads CASSLDLGAYEQYF. In DNA, the CDR3 is TGTGCCAGCAGCTTAGATCTGGGGGCCTACGAGCAGTACTTC.

The chain combines TRBV7-2 with TRBJ2-7, with D perhaps TRBD2 (5 bases). CDR3 length: 15 residues. Between the trimmed V and J ends, which lost 0 bases and 3 bases, there was a span of 12 bases. Germline assignment: CDR1 SGHTA and CDR2 FQGNSA. CDR3 nucleotide sequence: TGTGCCAGCAGCTTAGCGCAGGAGGCTTTCTACGAGCAGTACTTC. It is translated as CASSLAQEAFYEQYF.

This clonotype was recorded a few times. The J gene is TRBJ2-5, the V gene TRBV28, with D perhaps matching TRBD1 or TRBD2 (6 bases each). This CDR3 is 15 amino acids long. Looked up from germline, CDR1 is MDHEN and CDR2 is SYDVKM. The V end lost 4 bases, the J end lost 10 bases, and 22 bases lay between the germline ends. The CDR3 DNA follows: TGTGCCAGCAGTTCGGGGGCCTCTTCCTGGGTGGGCCAGTACTTC. It yields the protein CASSSGASSWVGQYF.

This clonotype was observed a handful of times. This chain joins TRBV12-5 and TRBJ2-1; no firm D call. The V gene lost 1 base and the J gene lost 6 bases, with 16 bases spanning the gap. Germline CDR1 reads LGHNT; CDR2 reads FRNRAP. The CDR3 has 16 amino acids. CDR3 nucleotides: TGTGCTAGTGGTTTGGGCTCCAAAAGGGTACCCAATGAGCAGTTCTTC. Its translation is CASGLGSKRVPNEQFF.

The chain links TRBV6-6 to TRBJ2-1; D might be TRBD1 (6 bases). Germline CDR1 and CDR2: MNHNY and SVGAGI (reference sequence). The CDR3 has 16 residues. Trimming cost V 2 bases and J 7 bases, with 18 bases left between them. The CDR3 nucleotides read TGTGCCAGCAGTTACCCTCAGGGGTCCCAGACGAATGAGCAGTTCTTC. Its protein is CASSYPQGSQTNEQFF.

This chain joins TRBV20-1 and TRBJ2-7; weak D call: TRBD1 (7 bases). The germline V gene encodes CDR1 DFQATT and CDR2 SNEGSKA (reference sequence). Between the trimmed V and J ends, which lost 7 bases and 4 bases, there was a span of 23 bases. The CDR3 has 15 amino acids. The CDR3 is CSVWDSASGAYEQYF. DNA for the CDR3: TGCAGTGTTTGGGACAGCGCCTCGGGAGCGTACGAGCAGTACTTC.

The rearrangement joins TRBV15 to TRBJ2-1, with no clear D. The CDR3 runs 12 residues. CDR1 is LNHNV and CDR2 is YYDKDF in the germline V gene (reference sequence). V lost 4 bases and J 9 bases, leaving 10 bases between the germline ends. The CDR3 here is CATSTLTAEQFF. CDR3 in DNA: TGTGCCACCAGCACATTGACGGCTGAGCAGTTCTTC.

A note on this clonotype: Compared with germline, one end of the junction differs, possibly owing to a read error. J is TRBJ2-1 and V is TRBV28; possibly TRBD2 for D (5 bases). CDR1 MDHEN and CDR2 SYDVKM come from the germline V gene. CDR3 length: 11 residues. The CDR3 coding sequence is TGTGCCAGCAGTACTAGGAATGAGCGGTTCTTC. It codes for CASSTRNERFF.

The rearrangement uses TRBV14 and TRBJ2-5; 7 bases agree with TRBD1. The J call is uncertain, as TRBJ2-7 better fits the DNA end. CDR1 is SGHDN and CDR2 is FVKESK in the germline V gene. There are 14 residues in the CDR3. The CDR3 here is CASSRTGVYYEQYF. DNA for the CDR3: TGTGCCAGCAGCCGAACAGGGGTATACTACGAGCAGTACTTC.

V is TRBV7-9 and J is TRBJ2-2; D possibly uses TRBD1 or TRBD2 (5 bases each). Between the trimmed V and J ends, which lost 5 bases and 0 bases, there was a span of 16 bases. There are 17 residues in the CDR3. Germline V gene lookup returns CDR1 SEHNR and CDR2 FQNEAQ (reference sequence). The CDR3 region has the DNA TGTGCCAGCAGCCAACCCGGGACGGGCGCGAACACCGGGGAGCTGTTTTTT. It translates to CASSQPGTGANTGELFF.

The chain employs TRBV6-6 and TRBJ2-3; 9 nucleotides align to TRBD2. The length of the CDR3 is 16 residues. With 2 bases clipped from V and 2 bases from J, the junction kept 5 bases outside the gene matches. Germline loops: CDR1 MNHNY, CDR2 SVGAGI (reference sequence). CDR3 protein: CASSYAAGGYTDTQYF. As DNA, the CDR3 is TGTGCCAGCAGTTACGCCGCGGGGGGGTACACAGATACGCAGTATTTT.